A selection of T cell receptor beta chains follows, all from one sample in a study of Ad26.COV2.S vaccination and SARS-CoV-2 variants. Sequencing was performed with immunoSEQ multiplex PCR; in TCRdb, only in-frame clones are kept and a portion is missing. The repertoire holds about 350,000 clones, 86% seen once, with about 10% in the top ten. The sequencing used peripheral blood, collected in a trial of Ad26.COV2.S vaccine versus placebo. Receptors originate from a person aged 18 to 59 who received the Ad26.COV2.S COVID-19 vaccine or a placebo. CDR3s include the opening cysteine and the closing phenylalanine or tryptophan. Fields, in order: V gene, CDR3 length, J gene, CDR3 protein.

TRBV5-1	15	TRBJ2-1	CASSPGTTGINEQFF
TRBV9	14	TRBJ1-5	CASSVGQDNQPQHF
TRBV4-1	14	TRBJ2-3	CASGVGGFTDTQYF
TRBV7-2	18	TRBJ2-4	CASSLEVSGPPAKNIQYF
TRBV11-2	15	TRBJ2-7	CASSLAGASSYEQYF
TRBV9	14	TRBJ1-3	CASSAGASGNTIYF
TRBV5-4	17	TRBJ2-5	CASSFQTSGRHQETQYF
TRBV6-5	14	TRBJ1-1	CASSYSWGSTEAFF
TRBV4-1	14	TRBJ2-1	CASSPSFGYNEQFF
TRBV9	15	TRBJ2-3	CASSVARGVGDTQYF
TRBV18	15	TRBJ2-7	CASSPRSGLLTEQYF
TRBV12-3/TRBV12-4	12	TRBJ1-2	CASSNVAYGYTF
TRBV5-6	11	TRBJ2-7	CASSRLNEQYF
TRBV15	14	TRBJ1-1	CATSPRTANTEAFF
TRBV6-5	15	TRBJ1-2	CASSYSSGGGYGYTF
TRBV2	15	TRBJ2-7	CASNEEGASSYEQYF
TRBV28	19	TRBJ1-5	CASTTDKGALPPPGQPQHF
TRBV12-5	13	TRBJ2-2	CASGPGSAGELFF
TRBV9	15	TRBJ2-5	CASSSHGGVQETQYF
TRBV28	13	TRBJ2-4	CASSRPTGNIQYF
TRBV6-5	14	TRBJ1-5	CASRVGQGRQPQHF
TRBV5-1	13	TRBJ1-1	CASRGDGNTEAFF